The 23 T cell receptor beta chains given below trace back to one sample, sequenced in a study of response to subunit inactivated influenza vaccine. TCRdb re-analysed the RT-PCR reads in MiXCR, keeping a single row per CDR3 protein. The profile shows about 570,000 distinct CDR3 sequences, 12% of them singletons. The specimen was PBMCs from blood, collected on the day of vaccination. The source is a man aged 45 to 65 who received an inactivated influenza vaccine.

This clonotype turned up a few times. The J gene is TRBJ1-6, the V gene TRBV7-2; D is ambiguous. V dropped 2 bases and J dropped 5 bases, with 10 bases sitting between them. The CDR3 is made up of 15 amino acids. Germline CDR1 SGHTA, CDR2 FQGNSA. CDR3 residues: CASSLLRLDNSPLHF. CDR3 nucleotide sequence: TGTGCCAGCAGCTTACTTAGGCTTGATAATTCACCCCTCCACTTT. Based on the CDR3 plus reference TRBV7-2 and TRBJ1-6, the full variable domain is GAGVSQSPSNKVTEKGKDVELRCDPISGHTALYWYRQSLGQGLEFLIYFQGNSAPDKSGLPSDRFSAERTGGSVSTLTIQRTQQEDSAVYLCASSLLRLDNSPLHFGNGTRLTVT.

This clonotype turned up a few times. This chain uses TRBV12-3 or TRBV12-4 with TRBJ2-7, with D possibly TRBD2 on 6 matching bases. This CDR3 has 15 residues. V dropped 6 bases and J dropped 2 bases, with 17 bases sitting between them. The CDR3 DNA is TGTGCCAGCAGCCCCGCTCCCGGGGGTACCTACGAGCAGTACTTC. Its protein is CASSPAPGGTYEQYF.

This clonotype was detected a few times. This chain connects TRBV5-6 to TRBJ2-7, with 9 bases that match TRBD1. Germline V gives CDR1 SGHDT, CDR2 YYEEEE. This CDR3 spans 16 amino acids. V lost 0 bases, J lost 1 base, and 5 bases stayed unmatched. The DNA of the CDR3 is TGTGCCAGCAGCTTGGACAGGGGGCTATTTTCCTACGAGCAGTACTTC. It yields the protein CASSLDRGLFSYEQYF.

J is TRBJ1-6 and V is TRBV20-1; D unresolved. Germline values: CDR1 DFQATT, CDR2 SNEGSKA (reference sequence). The CDR3 consists of 14 residues. The V end was cut by 2 bases, the J end by 9 bases, with 14 bases between. Written as DNA, the CDR3 is TGCAGTGCTAGAAGGACCTCCCGGGGTTCACCCCTCCACTTT. It codes for CSARRTSRGSPLHF.

This clonotype was detected ten times or more. The rearrangement links TRBV5-1 to TRBJ2-5; D not certain. From germline, CDR1 is SGHRS and CDR2 YFSETQ. CDR3 size: 14 residues. The ends were cut back, 2 bases at V and 1 base at J, with 9 bases in the middle. The DNA of the CDR3 is TGCGCCAGCAGCTTCTCGACTGTCCAAGAGACCCAGTACTTC. It specifies CASSFSTVQETQYF.

This clonotype was detected only once. The V call is TRBV19, the J call TRBJ2-1, with TRBD2 identical over 11 bases. Germline V gene data show CDR1 as LNHDA and CDR2 as SQIVND (reference sequence). This CDR3 spans 16 amino acids. After removal of 4 bases from V and 2 bases from J, the junction contained 4 bases not matched to a gene. CDR3 in DNA: TGTGCCAGTAGTACCGCGACTAGCGGGACCTACAATGAGCAGTTCTTC. Encoded protein: CASSTATSGTYNEQFF.

With regard to this clonotype: Being one base from a much bigger clone, this may be a read error. The J gene is TRBJ2-1, the V gene TRBV19, with 7 bases aligning to TRBD2. Germline V gene lookup returns CDR1 LNHDA and CDR2 SQIVND (reference sequence). The CDR3 is 17 amino acids. CDR3 protein: CASSIDLASGNYNVQFF. CDR3 bases: TGTGCCAGTAGTATAGATCTTGCCAGCGGGAACTACAATGTGCAGTTCTTC. The full variable domain, its missing parts supplied by reference TRBV19 and TRBJ2-1, is DGGITQSPKYLFRKEGQNVTLSCEQNLNHDAMYWYRQDPGQGLRLIYYSQIVNDFQKGDIAEGYSVSREKKESFPLTVTSAQKNPTAFYLCASSIDLASGNYNVQFFGPGTRLTVL.

V gene TRBV20-1 combines with J gene TRBJ2-1, with D unresolved. Between the trimmed V and J ends, which lost 4 bases and 2 bases, there was a span of 15 bases. Germline V lookup: CDR1 DFQATT, CDR2 SNEGSKA (reference sequence). The CDR3 consists of 15 residues. Here the CDR3 reads CSAMAPELPYNEQFF. CDR3 sequence (DNA): TGCAGTGCTATGGCGCCCGAGTTACCCTACAATGAGCAGTTCTTC.

This chain uses TRBV12-3 or TRBV12-4 with TRBJ2-5; 9 positions match TRBD1. The CDR3 is 15 residues long. V dropped 5 bases and J dropped 5; count of bases not matched to a gene: 9. CDR3 sequence: CASSPRGTGWETQYF. CDR3 DNA sequence: TGTGCCAGCAGTCCCCGAGGGACAGGGTGGGAGACCCAGTACTTC.

The chain couples TRBV20-1 to TRBJ1-2; 7 nucleotides match TRBD1. V was clipped by 5 bases and J by 1 base; unmatched bases: 7. The CDR3 covers 14 residues. Germline CDR1 and CDR2: DFQATT and SNEGSKA (reference sequence). The CDR3 sequence is CSASTGTVNYGYTF. The CDR3 region has the DNA TGCAGTGCTTCGACCGGGACAGTTAACTATGGCTACACCTTC.

J is TRBJ2-4 and V is TRBV2; D perhaps matches TRBD2 (6 bases). CDR1 SNHLY and CDR2 FYNNEI come from the germline V gene. V was clipped by 7 bases and J by 6 bases, with 10 bases between them. This CDR3 contains 12 residues. CDR3 coding DNA: TGTGCCAGCAAACTGGGGGGAAACATTCAGTACTTC. Amino acid sequence: CASKLGGNIQYF.

This clonotype was counted only a few times. This chain links TRBV12-3 or TRBV12-4 with TRBJ2-1; no reliable D call. CDR3 length: 13 amino acids. V shed 5 bases and J shed 5 bases, with 10 bases lying between them. Here the CDR3 reads CASSVSIHNEQFF. As DNA, the CDR3 is TGTGCCAGCAGTGTCTCTATACACAATGAGCAGTTCTTC.

The chain combines TRBV20-1 with TRBJ2-7, with 9 bases aligning to TRBD2. J was trimmed by 3 bases and V by 1 base; bases with no gene match: 4. The V gene's germline CDR1 is DFQATT and CDR2 SNEGSKA (reference sequence). The CDR3 extends over 14 amino acids. DNA of the CDR3: TGCAGTGCTAGAGGGCTAGCGGGGCTCTACGAGCAGTACTTC. This sequence encodes CSARGLAGLYEQYF.

The chain joins TRBV20-1 to TRBJ2-7; D might be TRBD2 (5 bases). Germline V lookup: CDR1 DFQATT, CDR2 SNEGSKA (reference sequence). This CDR3 spans 13 amino acids. The V end lost 5 bases, the J end lost 2 bases, and 13 bases lay between the germline ends. CDR3 DNA sequence: TGCAGTGCTTGGGCGGGTGGGACCTACGAGCAGTACTTC. Translated: CSAWAGGTYEQYF.

The table lists this clonotype with a few counts. For the CDR3, the DNA is TGCAGTGCTAGAAAATCTAACAGGGACGAGCAGTACTTC. Translated: CSARKSNRDEQYF. The V and J genes are TRBV20-1 and TRBJ2-7; D is possibly TRBD1 (6 bases). Trimming removed 2 bases from V and 5 bases from J, with 13 bases in between. CDR1 DFQATT and CDR2 SNEGSKA come from the germline V gene (reference sequence). The CDR3 loop spans 13 amino acids.

This clonotype occurred a few times. The V call is TRBV25-1, the J call TRBJ1-2; 8 positions match TRBD1. J was trimmed by 1 base and V by 4 bases; bases with no gene match: 2. Germline V lookup: CDR1 MGHDK, CDR2 SYGVNS. CDR3 length equals 14 residues. CDR3 sequence (DNA): TGTGCCAGCAGTGGGGACAGGAGTAACTATGGCTACACCTTC. Its protein is CASSGDRSNYGYTF.

This clonotype was picked up a small number of times. The rearrangement links TRBV29-1 to TRBJ2-3; 13 bases agree with TRBD2. This CDR3 contains 15 residues. Germline V gene data show CDR1 as SQVTM and CDR2 as ANQGSEA. Germline trimming cut 4 bases from V and 4 bases from J; bases unmatched to any gene: 5. CDR3 nucleotide sequence: TGCAGCGTTGCAAGGACTAGCGGGAGCGCAGATACGCAGTATTTT. Its protein product is CSVARTSGSADTQYF.

This rearrangement joins TRBV12-3 or TRBV12-4 to TRBJ1-1; a possible D gene is TRBD1 (5 bases). The CDR3 has 15 amino acids. The V end lost 7 bases, the J end lost 1 base, and 16 bases lay between the germline ends. The CDR3 spells CASIRRKTENTEAFF. For the CDR3, the DNA is TGTGCCAGCATCCGCCGAAAGACAGAGAACACTGAAGCTTTCTTT.

The chain is built from TRBV10-3 and TRBJ2-5, with 7 bases lining up with TRBD2. Germline CDR1 is ENHRY and CDR2 is SYGVKD. CDR3 length equals 15 residues. The ends lost 2 bases at V and 5 bases at J; junction bases unmatched: 8. This chain's CDR3 is CAISEALAGGETQYF. The CDR3 coding sequence is TGTGCCATCAGTGAGGCCTTAGCGGGTGGGGAGACCCAGTACTTC.

This clonotype was detected many times. This chain joins TRBV24-1 and TRBJ2-7, with D possibly being TRBD1 (6 bases). Germline V CDR1 and CDR2: KGHDR, SFDVKD. The CDR3 has 12 amino acids. V was shortened by 1 base and J by 12 bases, with 12 bases between the two germline ends. CDR3 bases: TGTGCCACCAGTGATTTTGGGACACCCAGGTACTTC. Encoded protein: CATSDFGTPRYF.

This chain joins TRBV6-2 or TRBV6-3 and TRBJ2-2; D might be TRBD2 (6 bases). Between the trimmed V and J ends, which lost 6 bases and 2 bases, there was a span of 16 bases. This CDR3 has 16 residues. Germline lookup yields CDR1 MNHEY and CDR2 SVGEGT. In nucleotides, the CDR3 is TGTGCCAGCAGCCACCCCGGCGGGGTTAACACCGGGGAGCTGTTTTTT. Protein: CASSHPGGVNTGELFF.

The chain joins TRBV7-2 to TRBJ2-2, with 9 positions matching TRBD2. V dropped 7 bases and J dropped 2; count of bases not matched to a gene: 8. Germline lookup yields CDR1 SGHTA and CDR2 FQGNSA. The CDR3 covers 16 residues. Here the CDR3 reads CASNPLAGYNTGELFF. The CDR3 region has the DNA TGTGCCAGCAATCCCCTAGCGGGATATAACACCGGGGAGCTGTTTTTT. Combining the CDR3 with reference TRBV7-2 and TRBJ2-2 gives the whole variable domain GAGVSQSPSNKVTEKGKDVELRCDPISGHTALYWYRQSLGQGLEFLIYFQGNSAPDKSGLPSDRFSAERTGGSVSTLTIQRTQQEDSAVYLCASNPLAGYNTGELFFGEGSRLTVL.

There are a few counts of this clonotype. The chain recombines TRBV20-1 with TRBJ1-1, with no clear D. V was trimmed by 4 bases and J by 1 base, leaving 4 bases between them. The CDR3 is 11 residues long. Per germline, CDR1 DFQATT and CDR2 SNEGSKA (reference sequence). The CDR3: CSAKQNTEAFF. The CDR3 DNA reads as TGCAGTGCTAAACAGAACACTGAAGCTTTCTTT.